This T cell receptor beta chain was retrieved from a study of response to subunit inactivated influenza vaccine. MiXCR was run by TCRdb on the RT-PCR reads, yielding one entry per CDR3 protein. This table holds over 800,000 distinct CDR3 sequences, about 20% found once. This CDR3 contains 12 residues. Between the trimmed V and J ends, which lost 7 bases and 4 bases, there was a span of 10 bases. This clonotype was recorded many times. The source of this sequence is a man aged 50 or older who received an inactivated influenza vaccine. The genes are TRBV12-3 or TRBV12-4 and TRBJ1-1; unclear D gene. The input for sequencing was PBMCs from blood, taken 4 to 6 days after vaccination. The CDR3 sequence: CASIIGSTEAFF. CDR3 bases: TGTGCCAGCATTATAGGAAGCACTGAAGCTTTCTTT.